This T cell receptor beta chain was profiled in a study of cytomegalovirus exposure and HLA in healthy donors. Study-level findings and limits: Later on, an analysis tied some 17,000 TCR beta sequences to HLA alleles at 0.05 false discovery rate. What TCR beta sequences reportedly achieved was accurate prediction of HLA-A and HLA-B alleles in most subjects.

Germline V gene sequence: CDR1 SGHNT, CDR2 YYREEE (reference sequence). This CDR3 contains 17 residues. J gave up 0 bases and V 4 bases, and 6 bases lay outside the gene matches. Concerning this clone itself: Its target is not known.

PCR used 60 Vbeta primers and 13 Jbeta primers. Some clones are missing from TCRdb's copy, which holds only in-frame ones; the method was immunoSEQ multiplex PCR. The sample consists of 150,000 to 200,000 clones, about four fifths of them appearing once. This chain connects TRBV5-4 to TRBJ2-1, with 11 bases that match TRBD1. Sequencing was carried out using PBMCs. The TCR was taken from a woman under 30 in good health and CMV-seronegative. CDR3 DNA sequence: TGTGCCAGCAGCCCTGGGGGGACAGGGGGCTCCTACAATGAGCAGTTCTTC. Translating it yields CASSPGGTGGSYNEQFF.